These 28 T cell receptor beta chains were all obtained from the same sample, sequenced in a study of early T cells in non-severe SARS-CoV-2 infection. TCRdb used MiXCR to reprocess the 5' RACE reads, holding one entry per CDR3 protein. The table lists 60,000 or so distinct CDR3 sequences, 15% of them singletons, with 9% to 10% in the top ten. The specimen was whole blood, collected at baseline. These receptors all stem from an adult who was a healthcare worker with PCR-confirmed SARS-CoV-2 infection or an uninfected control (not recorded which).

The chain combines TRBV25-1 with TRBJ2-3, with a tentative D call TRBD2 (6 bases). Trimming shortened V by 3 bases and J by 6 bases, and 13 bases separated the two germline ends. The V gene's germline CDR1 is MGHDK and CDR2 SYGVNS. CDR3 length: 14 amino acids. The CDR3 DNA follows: TGTGCCAGCAGTGATGTCCTAGCGTCTGATACGCAGTATTTT. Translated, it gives CASSDVLASDTQYF.

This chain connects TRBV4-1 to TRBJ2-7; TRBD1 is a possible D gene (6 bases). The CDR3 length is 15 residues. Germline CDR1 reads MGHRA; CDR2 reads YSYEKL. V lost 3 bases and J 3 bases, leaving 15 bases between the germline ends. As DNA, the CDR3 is TGCGCCAGCAGCCACAGGGACACCCCGGGCTACGAGCAGTACTTC. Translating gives CASSHRDTPGYEQYF.

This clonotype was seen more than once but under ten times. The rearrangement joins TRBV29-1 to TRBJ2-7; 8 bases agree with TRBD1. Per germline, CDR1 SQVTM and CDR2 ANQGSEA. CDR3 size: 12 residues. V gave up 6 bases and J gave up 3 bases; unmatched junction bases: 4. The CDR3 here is CSVYRGNYEQYF. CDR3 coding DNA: TGCAGCGTCTACAGGGGGAACTACGAGCAGTACTTC.

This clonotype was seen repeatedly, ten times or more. The CDR3 DNA sequence: TGCAGCGTTGAAGAGGGCGAGAACACCGGGGAGCTGTTTTTT. It yields the protein CSVEEGENTGELFF. The chain links TRBV29-1 to TRBJ2-2, with D uncertain. The ends were cut back, 0 bases at V and 1 base at J, with 6 bases in the middle. The CDR3 contains 14 residues. CDR1 SQVTM and CDR2 ANQGSEA come from the germline V gene.

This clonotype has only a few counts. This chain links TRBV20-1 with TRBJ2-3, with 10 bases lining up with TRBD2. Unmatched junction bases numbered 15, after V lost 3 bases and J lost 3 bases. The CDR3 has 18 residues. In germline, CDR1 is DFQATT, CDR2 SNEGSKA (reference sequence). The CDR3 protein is CSAREASGGLSWTDTQYF. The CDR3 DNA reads TGCAGTGCTAGGGAAGCTAGCGGGGGCCTCTCTTGGACAGATACGCAGTATTTT.

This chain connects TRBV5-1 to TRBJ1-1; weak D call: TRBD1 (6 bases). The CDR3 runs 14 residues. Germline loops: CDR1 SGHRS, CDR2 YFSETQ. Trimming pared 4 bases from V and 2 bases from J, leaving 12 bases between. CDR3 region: CASSPDRPNTEAFF. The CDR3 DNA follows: TGCGCCAGCAGCCCAGACAGGCCAAACACTGAAGCTTTCTTT.

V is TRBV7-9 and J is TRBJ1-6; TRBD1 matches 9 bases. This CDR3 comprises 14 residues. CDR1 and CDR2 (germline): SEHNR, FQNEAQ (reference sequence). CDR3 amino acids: CAATTGTGNSPLHF. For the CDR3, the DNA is TGTGCAGCAACCACCGGGACAGGGAATTCACCCCTCCACTTT.

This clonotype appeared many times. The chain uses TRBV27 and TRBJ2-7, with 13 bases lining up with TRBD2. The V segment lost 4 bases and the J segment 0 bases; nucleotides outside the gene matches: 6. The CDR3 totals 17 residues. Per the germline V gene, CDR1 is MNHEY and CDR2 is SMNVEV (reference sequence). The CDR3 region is CASSSRLAGGSSYEQYF. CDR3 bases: TGTGCCAGCAGTTCCCGACTAGCGGGAGGTAGCTCCTACGAGCAGTACTTC.

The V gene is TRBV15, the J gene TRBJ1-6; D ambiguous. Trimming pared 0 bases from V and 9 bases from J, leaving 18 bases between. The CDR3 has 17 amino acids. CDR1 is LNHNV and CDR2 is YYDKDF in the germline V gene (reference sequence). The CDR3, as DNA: TGTGCCACCAGCAGAGATCTTTGGGGTCGCATTCCTTCACCCCTCCACTTT. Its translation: CATSRDLWGRIPSPLHF.

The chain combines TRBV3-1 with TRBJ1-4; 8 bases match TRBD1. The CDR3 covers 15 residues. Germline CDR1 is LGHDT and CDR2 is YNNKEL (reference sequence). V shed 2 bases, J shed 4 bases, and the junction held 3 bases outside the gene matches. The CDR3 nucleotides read TGTGCCAGCAGCCAACAGGGGGCCGATAATGAAAAACTGTTTTTT. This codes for CASSQQGADNEKLFF.

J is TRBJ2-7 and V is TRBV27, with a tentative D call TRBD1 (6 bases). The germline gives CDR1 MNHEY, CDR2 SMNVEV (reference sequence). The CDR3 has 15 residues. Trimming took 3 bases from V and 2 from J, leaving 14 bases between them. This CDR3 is CASSFQGIGAYEQYF. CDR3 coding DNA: TGTGCCAGCAGTTTCCAGGGGATAGGGGCCTACGAGCAGTACTTC.

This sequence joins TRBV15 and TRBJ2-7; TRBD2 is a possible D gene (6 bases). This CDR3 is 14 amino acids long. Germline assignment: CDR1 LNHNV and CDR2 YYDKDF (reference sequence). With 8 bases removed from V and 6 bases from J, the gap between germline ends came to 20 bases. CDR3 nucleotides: TGTGCCACCCATCGCGCGGGACGGGCAGGCGAGCAGTACTTC. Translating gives CATHRAGRAGEQYF.

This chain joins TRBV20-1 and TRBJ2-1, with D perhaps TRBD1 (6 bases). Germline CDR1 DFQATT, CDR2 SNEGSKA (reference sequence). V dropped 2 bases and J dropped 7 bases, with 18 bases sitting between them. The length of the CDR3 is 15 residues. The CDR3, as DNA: TGCAGTGCTAGAACCGCTCTTACACAGGGAAATGAGCAGTTCTTC. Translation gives CSARTALTQGNEQFF.

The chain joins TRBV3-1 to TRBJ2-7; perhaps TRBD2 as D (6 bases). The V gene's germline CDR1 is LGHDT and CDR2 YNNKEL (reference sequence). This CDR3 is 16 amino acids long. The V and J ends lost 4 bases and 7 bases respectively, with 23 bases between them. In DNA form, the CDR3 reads TGTGCCAGCAGCCCTTTTCTCGGGAGTTCATCTGGAGAGCAGTACTTC. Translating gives CASSPFLGSSSGEQYF.

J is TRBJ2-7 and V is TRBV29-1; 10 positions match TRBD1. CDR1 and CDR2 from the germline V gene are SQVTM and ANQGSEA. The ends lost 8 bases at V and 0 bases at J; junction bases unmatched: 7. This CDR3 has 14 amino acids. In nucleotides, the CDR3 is TGCAGCCGAGGGACAGGGGACAACTCCTACGAGCAGTACTTC. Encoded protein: CSRGTGDNSYEQYF.

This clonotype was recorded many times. The CDR3 DNA reads as TGTGCCAGCAGCTTAGAGCCAGCGGGAGGTTCCGAGCAGTACTTC. It specifies CASSLEPAGGSEQYF. The J gene is TRBJ2-7, the V gene TRBV7-9; TRBD2 matches at 9 bases. Germline V lookup: CDR1 SEHNR, CDR2 FQNEAQ (reference sequence). CDR3 length: 15 residues. With V trimmed by 1 base and J by 6 bases, 7 bases remained unmatched.

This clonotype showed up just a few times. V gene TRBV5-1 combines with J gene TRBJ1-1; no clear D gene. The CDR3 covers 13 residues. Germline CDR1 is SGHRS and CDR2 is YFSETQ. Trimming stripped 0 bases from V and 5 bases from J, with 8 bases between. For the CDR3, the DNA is TGCGCCAGCAGCTTGGTTCGAGGGACTGAAGCTTTCTTT. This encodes CASSLVRGTEAFF.

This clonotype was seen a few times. CDR3 nucleotides: TGTGCCAGCAGTCCAGCCGGGACGGTCTCCTACGAGCAGTACTTC. It encodes CASSPAGTVSYEQYF. This sequence joins TRBV12-3 or TRBV12-4 and TRBJ2-7; tentatively, D is TRBD1 or TRBD2 (5 bases each). The V end lost 5 bases, the J end lost 0 bases, and 14 bases lay between the germline ends. The CDR3 spans 15 residues.

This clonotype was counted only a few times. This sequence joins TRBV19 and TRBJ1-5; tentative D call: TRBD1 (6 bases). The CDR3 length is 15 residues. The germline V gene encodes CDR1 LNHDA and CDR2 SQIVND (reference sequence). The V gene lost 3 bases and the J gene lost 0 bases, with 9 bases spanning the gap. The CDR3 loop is CASSMGHFSNQPQHF. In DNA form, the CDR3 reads TGTGCCAGTAGTATGGGACACTTTAGCAATCAGCCCCAGCATTTT.

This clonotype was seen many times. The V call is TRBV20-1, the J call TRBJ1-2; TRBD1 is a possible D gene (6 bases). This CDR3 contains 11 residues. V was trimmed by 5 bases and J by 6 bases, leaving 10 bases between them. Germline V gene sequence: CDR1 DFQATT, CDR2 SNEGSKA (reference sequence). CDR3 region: CSAVQGNGYTF. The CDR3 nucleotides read TGCAGTGCTGTACAGGGAAATGGCTACACCTTC.

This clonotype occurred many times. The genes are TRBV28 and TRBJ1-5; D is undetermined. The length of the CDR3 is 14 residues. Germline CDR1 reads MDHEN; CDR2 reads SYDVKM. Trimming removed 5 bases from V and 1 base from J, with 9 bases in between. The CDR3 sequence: CASSPLLSNQPQHF. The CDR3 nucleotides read TGTGCCAGCAGTCCCCTTTTAAGCAATCAGCCCCAGCATTTT.

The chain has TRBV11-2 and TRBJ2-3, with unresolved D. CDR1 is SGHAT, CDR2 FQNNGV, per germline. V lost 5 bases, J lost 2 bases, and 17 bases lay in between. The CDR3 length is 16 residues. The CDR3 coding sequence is TGTGCCAGCAGCCGTCGGCCACAGCACAACACAGATACGCAGTATTTT. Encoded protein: CASSRRPQHNTDTQYF.

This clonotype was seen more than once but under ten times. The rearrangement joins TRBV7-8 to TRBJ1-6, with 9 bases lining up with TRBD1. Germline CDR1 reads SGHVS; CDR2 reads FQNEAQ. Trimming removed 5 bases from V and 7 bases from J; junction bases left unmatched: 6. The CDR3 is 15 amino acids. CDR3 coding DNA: TGTGCCAGCAGCATTATGGACAGGGGAAATTCACCCCTCCACTTT. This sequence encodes CASSIMDRGNSPLHF. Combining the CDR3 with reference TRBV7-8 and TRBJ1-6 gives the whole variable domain GAGVSQSPRYKVAKRGQDVALRCDPISGHVSLFWYQQALGQGPEFLTYFQNEAQLDKSGLPSDRFFAERPEGSVSTLKIQRTQQEDSAVYLCASSIMDRGNSPLHFGNGTRLTVT.

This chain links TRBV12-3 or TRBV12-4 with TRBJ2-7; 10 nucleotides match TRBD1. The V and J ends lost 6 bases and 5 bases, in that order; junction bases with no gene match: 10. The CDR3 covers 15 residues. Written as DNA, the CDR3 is TGTGCCAGCAGCCACCGGGACAGGGGCACCCACGAGCAGTACTTC. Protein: CASSHRDRGTHEQYF.

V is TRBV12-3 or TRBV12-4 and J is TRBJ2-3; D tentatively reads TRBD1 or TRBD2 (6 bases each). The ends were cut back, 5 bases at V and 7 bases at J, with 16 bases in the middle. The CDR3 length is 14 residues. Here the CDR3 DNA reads TGTGCCAGCAGTAACTTCCTGGGGGGCAATACGCAGTATTTT. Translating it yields CASSNFLGGNTQYF.

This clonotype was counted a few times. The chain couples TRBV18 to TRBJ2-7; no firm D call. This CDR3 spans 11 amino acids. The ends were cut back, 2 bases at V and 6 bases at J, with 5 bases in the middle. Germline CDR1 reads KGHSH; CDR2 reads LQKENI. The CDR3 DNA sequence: TGTGCCAGCTCACCAGACACCGAGCAGTACTTC. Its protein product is CASSPDTEQYF.

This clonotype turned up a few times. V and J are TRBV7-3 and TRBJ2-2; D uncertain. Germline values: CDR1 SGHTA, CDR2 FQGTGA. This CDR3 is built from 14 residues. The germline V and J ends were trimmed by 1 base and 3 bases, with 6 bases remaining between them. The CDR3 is CASSLNLDTGELFF. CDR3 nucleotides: TGTGCCAGCAGCTTAAATCTTGACACCGGGGAGCTGTTTTTT.

The chain's CDR3 is CAIRPTGDGETQYF. CDR3 nucleotides: TGTGCCATCAGACCAACTGGGGATGGAGAGACCCAGTACTTC. The chain recombines TRBV10-3 with TRBJ2-5; D gene unclear. Germline assignment: CDR1 ENHRY and CDR2 SYGVKD. Trimming removed 6 bases at V and 4 bases at J, with 15 bases between. The CDR3 is 14 residues long.